These 32 T cell receptor beta chains were sequenced from one sample in a study of shared clonotypes between healthy human individuals. TCRdb's table, derived via immunoSEQ multiplex PCR, lists solely in-frame clones and lacks some. The table records about 1.5 million clones, roughly 96% of them present only once. Source material: naive CD4+ T cells sorted from blood. Subset defined: CD45RA+ positively selected. Receptors originate from a man aged 25-45 years in good health.

Concerning this clone: This CDR3 is also generated by other DNA sequences in the sample. The rearrangement links TRBV9 to TRBJ2-3; the match to TRBD2 covers 8 bases. Trimming took 0 bases from V and 2 from J; bases not matched to a gene: 5. The CDR3 is 16 amino acids. Germline CDR1 and CDR2: SGDLS and YYNGEE. In DNA, the CDR3 is TGTGCCAGCAGCGTAGGTACTAGCGGCTTCACAGATACGCAGTATTTT. Its protein product is CASSVGTSGFTDTQYF.

This clone turned up a few times. This chain's CDR3 is CASTPLGTEINQPQHF. CDR3 nucleotide sequence: TGTGCCAGTACACCTTTGGGGACAGAGATCAATCAGCCCCAGCATTTT. The J gene is TRBJ1-5, the V gene TRBV19, with TRBD1 matching 7 bases. Unmatched junction bases numbered 12, after V lost 7 bases and J lost 3 bases. This CDR3 contains 16 residues. Germline V gene data show CDR1 as LNHDA and CDR2 as SQIVND (reference sequence).

The chain employs TRBV13 and TRBJ2-5, with 9 positions matching TRBD2. From germline, CDR1 is PRHDT and CDR2 FYEKMQ (reference sequence). V shed 5 bases, J shed 2 bases, and the junction held 12 bases outside the gene matches. This CDR3 contains 17 residues. Here the CDR3 DNA reads TGTGCCAGCAGCGTAACCGTAACTAGCGGGCCTCAAGAGACCCAGTACTTC. It yields the protein CASSVTVTSGPQETQYF.

V is TRBV6-5 and J is TRBJ1-4; no firm D call. The CDR3 runs to 14 residues. V was trimmed by 3 bases and J by 8 bases, leaving 13 bases between them. Germline V gene sequence: CDR1 MNHEY, CDR2 SVGAGI. The CDR3 sequence: CASSYLRGYEKLFF. The CDR3 DNA sequence: TGTGCCAGCAGTTATTTACGGGGTTACGAAAAACTGTTTTTT.

Remarks on this clone: This CDR3 is also generated by other DNA sequences in the sample. The rearrangement links TRBV5-1 to TRBJ2-1; the match to TRBD2 covers 8 bases. Germline CDR1 reads SGHRS; CDR2 reads YFSETQ. Losses at the gene ends were 3 bases for V and 12 bases for J; bases not matched to a gene: 14. The CDR3 runs to 15 residues. The CDR3 DNA sequence: TGCGCCAGCAGCTCACTAGGACTAGCAGGCGGCGTGCAGTTCTTC. Translating it yields CASSSLGLAGGVQFF.

The J gene is TRBJ1-1, the V gene TRBV11-2; D is ambiguous. The germline V gene encodes CDR1 SGHAT and CDR2 FQNNGV. The V end was cut by 2 bases, the J end by 0 bases, with 4 bases between. The CDR3 has 13 amino acids. The DNA for the CDR3 is TGTGCCAGCAGCTTAACCCTGAACACTGAAGCTTTCTTT. Translation gives CASSLTLNTEAFF. The full variable domain, completed using reference TRBV11-2 and TRBJ1-1, is EAGVAQSPRYKIIEKRQSVAFWCNPISGHATLYWYQQILGQGPKLLIQFQNNGVVDDSQLPKDRFSAERLKGVDSTLKIQPAKLEDSAVYLCASSLTLNTEAFFGQGTRLTVV.

The rearrangement joins TRBV7-7 to TRBJ2-5; 7 bases are a match to TRBD2. Germline CDR1 and CDR2: SSHAT and FNYEAQ (reference sequence). Trimming at V came to 5 bases and at J to 3 bases, leaving 18 bases not matched to a gene. The CDR3 length is 18 residues. The CDR3: CASSAGSLVGRAEETQYF. CDR3 DNA sequence: TGTGCCAGCAGCGCCGGTAGCCTTGTTGGGAGGGCCGAAGAGACCCAGTACTTC.

The rearrangement uses TRBV18 and TRBJ2-3; 7 bases line up with TRBD2. With V trimmed by 3 bases and J by 2 bases, 11 bases remained unmatched. Germline loops: CDR1 KGHSH, CDR2 LQKENI. This CDR3 is built from 17 residues. The CDR3 sequence is CASSPRGSGKPTDTQYF. The CDR3 DNA is TGTGCCAGCTCACCTCGGGGGAGCGGGAAACCCACAGATACGCAGTATTTT.

The gene calls are TRBV30 and TRBJ2-7, with 8 bases aligning to TRBD1. The CDR3 is 15 amino acids. V gave up 3 bases and J gave up 4 bases; unmatched junction bases: 11. Germline-derived CDR1 and CDR2 are GTSNPN and SVGIG (reference sequence). CDR3 protein: CAWSLRGRMGYEQYF. CDR3 DNA: TGTGCCTGGAGCCTCAGGGGGCGTATGGGTTACGAGCAGTACTTC.

The table lists this clone with a count of one. This chain uses TRBV4-3 with TRBJ2-1, with 7 bases identical to TRBD2. Germline V gene lookup returns CDR1 LGHNA and CDR2 YSLEER. The CDR3 runs 14 residues. J lost 4 bases, V lost 8 bases, and 8 bases had no gene match. The CDR3 protein is CASGEGTTYNEQFF. The CDR3 DNA is TGCGCCAGCGGCGAAGGGACTACGTACAATGAGCAGTTCTTC.

This sequence joins TRBV15 and TRBJ2-1, with D perhaps matching TRBD1 (5 bases). CDR1 and CDR2 (germline): LNHNV, YYDKDF (reference sequence). The ends were cut back, 3 bases at V and 1 base at J, with 7 bases in the middle. CDR3 length equals 14 residues. CDR3 DNA sequence: TGTGCCACCAGCAGGACAGTATCCTACAATGAGCAGTTCTTC. Translation gives CATSRTVSYNEQFF.

This sequence joins TRBV5-1 and TRBJ2-1; 11 bases are shared with TRBD2. The CDR3 runs to 17 residues. J was trimmed by 4 bases and V by 1 base; bases with no gene match: 7. CDR1 and CDR2 (germline): SGHRS, YFSETQ. The CDR3 DNA sequence: TGCGCCAGCAGCTTGTTTGCGACTAGCGGGGTATACAATGAGCAGTTCTTC. Translation: CASSLFATSGVYNEQFF.

This clone has only one observation. This chain links TRBV5-1 with TRBJ2-3; D unresolved. The V end was cut by 1 base, the J end by 0 bases, with 15 bases between. Germline V gene lookup returns CDR1 SGHRS and CDR2 YFSETQ. This CDR3 spans 17 amino acids. The DNA of the CDR3 is TGCGCCAGCAGCTTGCTTAAGGACGGATCTAGCACAGATACGCAGTATTTT. Its translation: CASSLLKDGSSTDTQYF.

V gene TRBV27 combines with J gene TRBJ1-3, with a possible D match to TRBD1 (5 bases). The ends were cut back, 5 bases at V and 0 bases at J, with 11 bases in the middle. The germline V gene has CDR1 MNHEY and CDR2 SMNVEV (reference sequence). This CDR3 contains 15 residues. CDR3 in DNA: TGTGCCAGCAGTCCATGGGGGGACTCTGGAAACACCATATATTTT. Its translation is CASSPWGDSGNTIYF.

This chain joins TRBV19 and TRBJ1-5; a weak D match, TRBD1 (5 bases). Trimming took off 4 bases at V and 0 bases at J, with 10 bases between the two ends. The CDR3 runs 15 residues. Germline CDR1 is LNHDA and CDR2 is SQIVND (reference sequence). CDR3 nucleotide sequence: TGTGCCAGTAGTACCCTCGGGGCTAGCAATCAGCCCCAGCATTTT. Translated, it gives CASSTLGASNQPQHF.

The chain combines TRBV6-1 with TRBJ1-1, with D uncertain. Germline CDR1 and CDR2: MNHNS and SASEGT. V was clipped by 6 bases and J by 1 base, with 9 bases between them. The CDR3 runs 13 residues. Here the CDR3 reads CASRENRNTEAFF. The CDR3 DNA is TGTGCCAGCAGGGAAAATAGGAACACTGAAGCTTTCTTT.

The J gene is TRBJ1-5, the V gene TRBV10-3; D perhaps matches TRBD1 (6 bases). The germline V and J ends were trimmed by 7 bases and 2 bases, with 9 bases remaining between them. CDR1 is ENHRY, CDR2 SYGVKD, per germline. The CDR3 extends over 13 amino acids. The CDR3 DNA sequence: TGTGCCATCAAGGAGGGGGGCAATCAGCCCCAGCATTTT. This sequence encodes CAIKEGGNQPQHF.

The genes are TRBV6-5 and TRBJ2-1; 7 nucleotides align to TRBD1. V shed 6 bases and J 2 bases; nucleotides not matched to a gene: 4. The V gene's germline CDR1 is MNHEY and CDR2 SVGAGI. CDR3 length equals 14 residues. CDR3 region: CASRTGLAYNEQFF. CDR3 in DNA: TGTGCCAGCAGGACAGGGTTGGCCTACAATGAGCAGTTCTTC.

V gene TRBV27 combines with J gene TRBJ2-1, with D maybe TRBD1 (5 bases). This CDR3 region has 15 residues. Trimming removed 0 bases from V and 10 bases from J, with 16 bases in between. Germline V CDR1 and CDR2: MNHEY, SMNVEV (reference sequence). The CDR3 DNA sequence: TGTGCCAGCAGTTTATCGTGGGAAGGGGTCGACGAGCAGTTCTTC. This encodes CASSLSWEGVDEQFF.

The chain is built from TRBV4-3 and TRBJ2-1; 14 nucleotides align to TRBD2. Trimming removed 1 base from V and 12 bases from J; junction bases left unmatched: 2. CDR3 length: 14 amino acids. Germline V CDR1 and CDR2: LGHNA, YSLEER. The CDR3 spells CASSQGLAGGTQFF. The CDR3 coding sequence is TGCGCCAGCAGCCAAGGACTAGCGGGAGGGACGCAGTTCTTC.

This chain uses TRBV11-2 with TRBJ2-1; 11 bases align to TRBD2. This CDR3 comprises 16 residues. CDR1 is SGHAT, CDR2 FQNNGV, per germline. The ends lost 7 bases at V and 4 bases at J; junction bases unmatched: 9. This CDR3 is CASTRTSGSPYNEQFF. The CDR3 coding sequence is TGTGCCAGCACCCGGACTAGCGGGTCACCGTACAATGAGCAGTTCTTC.

This chain links TRBV28 with TRBJ1-2, with D hard to call. CDR3 length equals 13 residues. Germline CDR1 reads MDHEN; CDR2 reads SYDVKM. The V end was cut by 3 bases, the J end by 4 bases, with 9 bases between. The CDR3 DNA is TGTGCCAGCAGTTTCGGGCTCATCTATGGCTACACCTTC. Translation: CASSFGLIYGYTF.

The rearrangement links TRBV5-4 to TRBJ2-7; no clear D gene. Germline V gives CDR1 SGHNT, CDR2 YYREEE (reference sequence). Trimming removed 2 bases at V and 1 base at J, with 10 bases between. The CDR3 has 14 amino acids. Here the CDR3 reads CASSLAPASYEQYF. CDR3 sequence (DNA): TGTGCCAGCAGCTTAGCTCCAGCATCCTACGAGCAGTACTTC.

The genes are TRBV28 and TRBJ2-3, with D tentatively TRBD2 (5 bases). The V gene lost 5 bases and the J gene lost 1 base, with 7 bases spanning the gap. Germline loops: CDR1 MDHEN, CDR2 SYDVKM. The length of the CDR3 is 13 residues. The CDR3 nucleotides are TGTGCCAGCAGTACCGGGGGCACAGATACGCAGTATTTT. Its protein product is CASSTGGTDTQYF.

The rearrangement links TRBV12-5 to TRBJ1-5; a possible D gene is TRBD1 (6 bases). CDR1 and CDR2 (germline): LGHNT, FRNRAP. V was cut by 7 bases and J by 0 bases, with 25 bases left in between. This CDR3 is 19 amino acids long. The CDR3 reads CASAPRGRGQPHSNQPQHF. The CDR3 DNA reads TGTGCTAGTGCCCCCCGCGGCAGGGGACAACCTCATAGCAATCAGCCCCAGCATTTT.

The chain joins TRBV5-5 to TRBJ2-7, with D possibly being TRBD1 (6 bases). The CDR3 has 17 residues. The germline V gene has CDR1 SGHKS and CDR2 YYEKEE (reference sequence). Trimming removed 3 bases at V and 1 base at J, with 20 bases between. In DNA form, the CDR3 reads TGTGCCAGCAGCTCAACAACTACAGGGATAGGGTCCTACGAGCAGTACTTC. This encodes CASSSTTTGIGSYEQYF.

This sequence joins TRBV7-9 and TRBJ1-2, with 11 positions matching TRBD1. J gave up 6 bases and V 4 bases, and 13 bases lay outside the gene matches. CDR1 and CDR2 (germline): SEHNR, FQNEAQ (reference sequence). The length of the CDR3 is 17 residues. The CDR3 is CASSYVLGQGASNGYTF. CDR3 nucleotide sequence: TGTGCCAGCAGCTATGTTCTCGGACAGGGGGCGAGCAATGGCTACACCTTC.

The chain has TRBV10-1 and TRBJ2-2; 9 nucleotides agree with TRBD1. J was trimmed by 1 base and V by 1 base; bases with no gene match: 1. The CDR3 extends over 16 amino acids. Germline lookup yields CDR1 WNHNN and CDR2 SYGVQD (reference sequence). CDR3 residues: CASSEWGQGNTGELFF. CDR3 nucleotides: TGCGCCAGCAGTGAGTGGGGACAGGGGAACACCGGGGAGCTGTTTTTT.

V and J are TRBV28 and TRBJ1-4; D is possibly TRBD1 (6 bases). Per germline, CDR1 MDHEN and CDR2 SYDVKM. The CDR3 runs to 15 residues. V was pared by 8 bases and J by 2 bases, with 15 bases between. In DNA form, the CDR3 reads TGTGCCAGCGGTCTTACAGGGACTACTAATGAAAAACTGTTTTTT. Residues: CASGLTGTTNEKLFF.

This chain joins TRBV18 and TRBJ2-4; 7 bases match TRBD2. This CDR3 comprises 17 residues. V was pared by 4 bases and J by 2 bases, with 11 bases of the junction left unmatched. From germline, CDR1 is KGHSH and CDR2 LQKENI. The CDR3 is CASSLLLGGDTKNIQYF. Written as DNA, the CDR3 is TGTGCCAGCTCACTTCTTTTGGGAGGGGATACCAAAAACATTCAGTACTTC.

The V and J genes are TRBV18 and TRBJ2-1; D ambiguous. The ends were cut back, 2 bases at V and 5 bases at J, with 10 bases in the middle. CDR3 size: 14 residues. Germline V lookup: CDR1 KGHSH, CDR2 LQKENI. The CDR3 DNA follows: TGTGCCAGCTCACCATCTATTGGGGACAATGAGCAGTTCTTC. It encodes CASSPSIGDNEQFF.

The genes are TRBV5-4 and TRBJ2-5, with D possibly TRBD1 on 6 matching bases. The CDR3 has 14 amino acids. Trimming removed 4 bases at V and 1 base at J, with 11 bases between. Germline CDR1 is SGHNT and CDR2 is YYREEE (reference sequence). For the CDR3, the DNA is TGTGCCAGCAGCACGGGACAAAGCCAAGAGACCCAGTACTTC. Translating it yields CASSTGQSQETQYF.